Below are 2 T cell receptor beta chains sequenced from a single sample in a study of T cell responses to AZD1222 COVID-19 vaccine. Produced via immunoSEQ multiplex PCR; TCRdb's table is partial and in-frame only. The data contain more than 150,000 clones, approximately 93% of them singletons. The specimen comprised peripheral blood, sampled 28 days after the second AZD1222 dose. The receptors here all came from an adult who received the AZD1222 COVID-19 vaccine.

The rearrangement links TRBV4-1 to TRBJ1-2; 9 bases are a match to TRBD1. The CDR3 covers 17 residues. Germline CDR1 and CDR2: MGHRA and YSYEKL. The ends lost 7 bases at V and 2 bases at J; junction bases unmatched: 14. CDR3 region: CASKSGTGSSSNYGYTF. The CDR3 region has the DNA TGCGCCAGCAAATCCGGGACAGGGTCGTCATCGAACTATGGCTACACCTTC.

The chain is built from TRBV12-5 and TRBJ2-1; 9 nucleotides agree with TRBD1. In germline, CDR1 is LGHNT, CDR2 FRNRAP. This CDR3 is 17 amino acids long. The junction had 16 bases not matched to a gene; V was cut back by 6 bases and J by 7 bases. The CDR3 region has the DNA TGTGCTAGTGGATCGGGACAGGGAGTACGAGGAAGGAATGAGCAGTTCTTC. The encoded protein is CASGSGQGVRGRNEQFF. The full variable domain, with the rest looked up from reference TRBV12-5 and TRBJ2-1, is DARVTQTPRHKVTEMGQEVTMRCQPILGHNTVFWYRQTMMQGLELLAYFRNRAPLDDSGMPKDRFSAEMPDATLATLKIQPSEPRDSAVYFCASGSGQGVRGRNEQFFGPGTRLTVL.